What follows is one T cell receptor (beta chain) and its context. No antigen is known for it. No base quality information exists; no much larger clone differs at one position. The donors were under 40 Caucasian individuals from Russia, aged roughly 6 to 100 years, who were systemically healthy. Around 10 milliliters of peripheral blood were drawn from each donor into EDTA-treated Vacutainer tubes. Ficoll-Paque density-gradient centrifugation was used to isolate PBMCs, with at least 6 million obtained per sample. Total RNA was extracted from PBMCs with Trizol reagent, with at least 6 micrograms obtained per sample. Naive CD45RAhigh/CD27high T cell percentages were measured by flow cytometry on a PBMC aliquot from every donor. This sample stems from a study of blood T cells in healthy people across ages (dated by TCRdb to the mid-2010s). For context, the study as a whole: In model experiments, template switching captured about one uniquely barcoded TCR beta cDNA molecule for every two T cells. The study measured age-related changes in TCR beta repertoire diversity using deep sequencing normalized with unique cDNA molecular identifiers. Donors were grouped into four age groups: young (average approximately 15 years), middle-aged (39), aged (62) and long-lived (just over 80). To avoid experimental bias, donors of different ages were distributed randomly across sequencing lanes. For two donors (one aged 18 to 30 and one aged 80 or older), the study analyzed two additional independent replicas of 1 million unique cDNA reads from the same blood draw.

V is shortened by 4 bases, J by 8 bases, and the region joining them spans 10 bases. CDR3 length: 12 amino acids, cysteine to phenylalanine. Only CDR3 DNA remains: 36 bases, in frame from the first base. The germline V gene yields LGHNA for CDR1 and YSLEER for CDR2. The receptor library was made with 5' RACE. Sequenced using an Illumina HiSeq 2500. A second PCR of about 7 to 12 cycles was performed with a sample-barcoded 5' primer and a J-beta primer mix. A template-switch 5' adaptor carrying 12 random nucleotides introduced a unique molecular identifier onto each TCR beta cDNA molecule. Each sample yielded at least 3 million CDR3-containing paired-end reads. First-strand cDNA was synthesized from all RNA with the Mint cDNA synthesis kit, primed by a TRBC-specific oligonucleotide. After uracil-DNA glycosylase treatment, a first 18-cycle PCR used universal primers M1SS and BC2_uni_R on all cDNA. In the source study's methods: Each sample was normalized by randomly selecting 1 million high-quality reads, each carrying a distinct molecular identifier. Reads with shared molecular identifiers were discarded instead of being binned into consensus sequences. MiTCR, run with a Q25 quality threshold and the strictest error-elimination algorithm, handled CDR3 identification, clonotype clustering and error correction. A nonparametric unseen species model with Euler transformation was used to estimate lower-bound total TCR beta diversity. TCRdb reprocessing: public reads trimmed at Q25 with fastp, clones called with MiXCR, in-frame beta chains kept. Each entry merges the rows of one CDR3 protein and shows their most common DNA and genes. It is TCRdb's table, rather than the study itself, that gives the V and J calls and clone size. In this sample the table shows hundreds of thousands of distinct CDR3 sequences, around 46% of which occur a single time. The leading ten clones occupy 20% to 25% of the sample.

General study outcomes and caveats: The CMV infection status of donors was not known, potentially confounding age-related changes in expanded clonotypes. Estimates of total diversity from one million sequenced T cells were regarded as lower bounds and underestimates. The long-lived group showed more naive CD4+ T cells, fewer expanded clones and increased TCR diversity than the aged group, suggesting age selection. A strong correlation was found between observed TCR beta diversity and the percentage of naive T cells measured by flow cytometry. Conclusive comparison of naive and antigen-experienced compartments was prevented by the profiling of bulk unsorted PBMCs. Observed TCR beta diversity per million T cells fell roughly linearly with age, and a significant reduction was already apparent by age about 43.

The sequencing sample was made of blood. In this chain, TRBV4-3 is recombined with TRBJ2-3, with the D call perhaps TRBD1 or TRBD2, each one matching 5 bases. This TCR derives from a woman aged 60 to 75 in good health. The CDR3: CASSRDGATQYF. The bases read TGCGCCAGCAGCCGCGACGGGGCTACGCAGTATTTT.